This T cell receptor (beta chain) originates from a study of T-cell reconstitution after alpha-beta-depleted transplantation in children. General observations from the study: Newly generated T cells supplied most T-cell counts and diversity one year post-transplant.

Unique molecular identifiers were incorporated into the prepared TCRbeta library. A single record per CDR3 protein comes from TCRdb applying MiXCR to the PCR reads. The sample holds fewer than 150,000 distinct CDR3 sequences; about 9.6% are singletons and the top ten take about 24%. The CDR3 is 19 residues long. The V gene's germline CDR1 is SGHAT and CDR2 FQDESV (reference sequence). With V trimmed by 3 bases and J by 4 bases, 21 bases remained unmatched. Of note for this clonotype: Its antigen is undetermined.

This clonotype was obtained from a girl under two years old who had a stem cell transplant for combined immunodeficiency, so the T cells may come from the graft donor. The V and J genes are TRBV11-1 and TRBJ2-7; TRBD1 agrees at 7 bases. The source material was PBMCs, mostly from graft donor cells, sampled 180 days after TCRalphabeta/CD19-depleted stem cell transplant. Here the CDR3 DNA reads TGTGCCAGCAGCTTTCCCCGTGTAGCGCCGGCAGGGGGTATTTACGAGCAGTACTTC. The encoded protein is CASSFPRVAPAGGIYEQYF. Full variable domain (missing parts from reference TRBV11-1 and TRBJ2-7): EAEVAQSPRYKITEKSQAVAFWCDPISGHATLYWYRQILGQGPELLVQFQDESVVDDSQLPKDRFSAERLKGVDSTLKIQPAELGDSAMYLCASSFPRVAPAGGIYEQYFGPGTRLTVT.